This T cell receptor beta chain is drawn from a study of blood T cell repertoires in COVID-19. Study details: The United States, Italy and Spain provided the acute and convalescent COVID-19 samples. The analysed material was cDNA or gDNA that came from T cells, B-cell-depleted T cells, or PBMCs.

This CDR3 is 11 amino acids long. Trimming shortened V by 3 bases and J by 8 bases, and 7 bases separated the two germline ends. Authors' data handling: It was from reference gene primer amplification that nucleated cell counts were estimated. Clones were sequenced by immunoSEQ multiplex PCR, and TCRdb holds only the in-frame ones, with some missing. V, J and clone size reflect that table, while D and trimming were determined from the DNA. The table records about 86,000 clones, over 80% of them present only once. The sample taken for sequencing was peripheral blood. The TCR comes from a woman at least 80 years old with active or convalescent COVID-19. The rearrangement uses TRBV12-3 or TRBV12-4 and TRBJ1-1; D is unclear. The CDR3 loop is CASSFIQEAFF. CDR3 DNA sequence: TGTGCCAGCAGTTTTATTCAGGAAGCTTTCTTT.